This is a list of T cell receptor beta chains from one sample in a study of OX40 agonist ivuxolimab in advanced cancers. Assay used: immunoSEQ multiplex PCR; TCRdb lists only in-frame clones, some missing. Among approximately 84,000 clones, about 88% were seen once, and the ten largest hold 0.19%. Specimen: CD4+ or CD8+ T cells sorted from blood, collected in a trial of the OX40 agonist ivuxolimab. These receptors were taken from an adult with an advanced solid tumor such as melanoma, head and neck, liver or kidney cancer. CDR3s include the opening cysteine and the closing phenylalanine or tryptophan. A D gene is named only where the DNA matches it firmly. Not all rows give a size; the values are once, few, many and, for expanded clones, a class.

TRBV11-2	NA	NA	TRBJ2-3	CASSLLLTDTQYF	TGTGCCAGCAGCTTACTACTCACAGATACGCAGTATTTT
TRBV7-8	NA	TRBD1	TRBJ1-2	CASSPGQGFYGYTF	TGTGCCAGCAGCCCGGGACAGGGTTTCTATGGCTACACCTTC
TRBV5-1	NA	TRBD2	TRBJ2-3	CASSWTTSPGGQDTQYF	TGCGCCAGCAGCTGGACCACTAGTCCGGGAGGTCAAGATACGCAGTATTTT
TRBV7-8	NA	TRBD1	TRBJ1-2	CASSLASGQVNYGYTF	TGTGCCAGCAGCTTAGCCTCGGGACAGGTGAACTATGGCTACACCTTC
TRBV27	NA	TRBD1	TRBJ1-5	CASSLSQGAQPQHF	TGTGCCAGCAGTTTATCCCAGGGGGCGCAGCCCCAGCATTTT
TRBV7-9	NA	NA	TRBJ1-4	CASNPATNEKLFF	TGTGCCAGCAACCCTGCAACTAATGAAAAACTGTTTTTT
TRBV6-5	NA	NA	TRBJ2-7	CASSNRGRRSYEQYF	TGTGCCAGCAGCAACCGGGGGCGTAGATCCTACGAGCAGTACTTC
TRBV4-1	NA	TRBD2	TRBJ2-1	CASSQDVASGRHEQFF	TGCGCCAGCAGCCAAGACGTGGCTAGCGGGAGACATGAGCAGTTCTTC
TRBV15	NA	NA	TRBJ1-4	CATSRGDPAEKLFF	TGTGCCACCAGCAGGGGGGATCCCGCCGAAAAACTGTTTTTT
TRBV18	NA	NA	TRBJ2-3	CASSLTGVTDTQYF	TGTGCCAGCTCACTTACGGGGGTCACAGATACGCAGTATTTT
TRBV7-3	NA	TRBD2	TRBJ2-3	CASSFSGTSQDTQYF	TGTGCCAGCAGCTTTAGCGGGACCAGCCAAGATACGCAGTATTTT
TRBV28	NA	NA	TRBJ2-7	CASSLEPQSGVREQYF	TGTGCCAGCAGTTTAGAGCCTCAAAGTGGGGTACGGGAGCAGTACTTC
TRBV28	NA	NA	TRBJ2-7	CASSTGATEQYF	TGTGCCAGCAGCACCGGGGCTACCGAGCAGTACTTC
TRBV19	once	NA	TRBJ1-4	CASSITGSANEKLFF	TGTGCCAGTAGTATCACCGGGTCGGCTAATGAAAAACTGTTTTTT
TRBV28	NA	TRBD1	TRBJ1-6	CASSPGDSYSPLHF	TGTGCCAGCAGCCCGGGGGACAGCTATTCACCCCTCCACTTT
TRBV5-4	NA	NA	TRBJ2-6	CASSLEVNRAPGANVLTF	TGTGCCAGCAGCTTGGAAGTGAACAGGGCCCCTGGGGCCAACGTCCTGACTTTC
TRBV11-2	NA	NA	TRBJ2-2	CASSSSPRAFNTGELFF	TGTGCCAGCAGCTCCTCCCCCCGGGCCTTTAACACCGGGGAGCTGTTTTTT
TRBV29-1	NA	TRBD1	TRBJ1-2	CSVRVAGGYGYTF	TGCAGCGTTAGAGTAGCAGGGGGATATGGCTACACCTTC
TRBV28	NA	NA	TRBJ2-7	CASSLGGATSYEQYF	TGTGCCAGCAGTTTGGGCGGGGCGACATCCTACGAGCAGTACTTC
TRBV9	NA	NA	TRBJ1-6	CASTRDENSPLHF	TGTGCCAGCACCCGGGACGAGAATTCACCCCTCCACTTT
TRBV19	NA	NA	TRBJ2-3	CASSHRVGTDTQYF	TGTGCCAGTAGTCACAGGGTGGGCACAGATACGCAGTATTTT
TRBV5-1	NA	NA	TRBJ2-5	CASSLGGLGETQYF	TGCGCCAGCAGCTTGGGAGGGTTAGGGGAGACCCAGTACTTC
TRBV5-1	once	NA	TRBJ1-1	CASMARGEAFF	TGCGCCAGCATGGCCCGAGGTGAAGCTTTCTTT
TRBV5-1	NA	NA	TRBJ2-3	CASSFQGSTDTQYF	TGCGCCAGCAGCTTTCAGGGAAGCACAGATACGCAGTATTTT
TRBV28	NA	NA	TRBJ2-2	CASSLKAGELFF	TGTGCCAGCAGTTTAAAAGCCGGGGAGCTGTTTTTT
TRBV9	few	NA	TRBJ2-6	CASSARTTTNVLTF	TGTGCCAGCAGCGCCAGGACAACAACCAACGTCCTGACTTTC
TRBV5-1	NA	NA	TRBJ1-1	CASYRTQNTEAFF	TGCGCCAGCTACCGGACACAGAACACTGAAGCTTTCTTT
TRBV10-3	NA	TRBD1	TRBJ1-4	CAVGSTGDEKLFF	TGTGCCGTAGGCTCGACAGGGGATGAAAAACTGTTTTTT
TRBV14	NA	NA	TRBJ2-3	CASSQETDPYTDTQYF	TGTGCCAGCAGCCAAGAGACAGATCCTTACACAGATACGCAGTATTTT
TRBV28	NA	NA	TRBJ2-3	CASSSVSGDTQYF	TGTGCCAGCAGCTCAGTGTCGGGAGATACGCAGTATTTT
TRBV29-1	NA	NA	TRBJ1-1	CSVDRGADEAFF	TGCAGCGTTGATCGGGGGGCGGATGAAGCTTTCTTT
TRBV5-4	NA	NA	TRBJ2-1	CASRSKRASDLNEQFF	TGTGCCAGCAGGTCAAAAAGAGCTAGCGACCTCAATGAGCAGTTCTTC
TRBV5-1	NA	NA	TRBJ2-7	CASGRGFSYEQYF	TGCGCCAGCGGTCGCGGGTTCTCCTACGAGCAGTACTTC
TRBV5-1	once	NA	TRBJ1-3	CASHGGSSGNTIYF	TGCGCCAGTCACGGGGGGAGCTCTGGAAACACCATATATTTT
TRBV11-3	NA	NA	TRBJ1-3	CASSLGGSGNTIYF	TGTGCCAGCAGCTTAGGGGGATCTGGAAACACCATATATTTT
TRBV5-1	NA	NA	TRBJ2-2	CASSLTPSGELFF	TGCGCCAGCAGCTTGACCCCATCCGGGGAGCTGTTTTTT
TRBV28	once	TRBD1	TRBJ1-2	CASSLRDRHSYGYTF	TGTGCCAGCAGTCTCCGGGACAGACATTCCTATGGCTACACCTTC
TRBV2	NA	TRBD1	TRBJ1-1	CASNRGQGNTEAFF	TGTGCCAGCAATAGGGGACAGGGGAACACTGAAGCTTTCTTT
TRBV7-9	NA	TRBD1	TRBJ1-4	CASSWDRGDDNEKLFF	TGTGCCAGCAGCTGGGACAGGGGGGACGATAATGAAAAACTGTTTTTT
TRBV5-5	once	NA	TRBJ2-3	CASSLLQGSSTDTQYF	TGTGCCAGCAGCTTGTTACAGGGTAGCAGCACAGATACGCAGTATTTT
TRBV5-4	NA	NA	TRBJ1-1	CASSLETRMNTEAFF	TGTGCCAGCAGCTTGGAAACGAGAATGAACACTGAAGCTTTCTTT
TRBV28	once	NA	TRBJ1-3	CASSSPGTADGNTIYF	TGTGCCAGCAGTTCTCCGGGGACCGCGGACGGTAACACCATATATTTT
TRBV9	NA	NA	TRBJ2-1	CASSGRGLSYNEQFF	TGTGCCAGCAGCGGACGCGGGCTCTCCTACAATGAGCAGTTCTTC
TRBV27	NA	NA	TRBJ2-2	CASSSPPGSGELFF	TGTGCCAGCAGTTCCCCGCCCGGATCCGGGGAGCTGTTTTTT
TRBV7-2	NA	TRBD1	TRBJ1-2	CASSLVRDSYGYTF	TGTGCCAGCAGCTTAGTAAGGGACAGCTATGGCTACACCTTC
TRBV18	NA	TRBD1	TRBJ2-7	CASSPPGTGNEQYF	TGTGCCAGCTCACCCCCCGGGACAGGGAACGAGCAGTACTTC